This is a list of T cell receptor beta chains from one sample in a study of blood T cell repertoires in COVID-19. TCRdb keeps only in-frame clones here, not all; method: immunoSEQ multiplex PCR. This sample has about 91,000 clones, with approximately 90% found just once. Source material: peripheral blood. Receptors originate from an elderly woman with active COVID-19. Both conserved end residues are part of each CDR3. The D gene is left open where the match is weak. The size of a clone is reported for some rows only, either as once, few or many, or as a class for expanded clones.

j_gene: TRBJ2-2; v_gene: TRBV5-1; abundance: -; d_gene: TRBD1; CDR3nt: TGCGCCAGCAGCTTTGGGACAGGGCCCTCGAACACCGGGGAGCTGTTTTTT; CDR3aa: CASSFGTGPSNTGELFF
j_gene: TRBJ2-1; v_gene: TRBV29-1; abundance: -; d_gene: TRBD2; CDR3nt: TGCAGCGGAACCGGGACTAGCGCCTACAATGAGCAGTTCTTC; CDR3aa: CSGTGTSAYNEQFF
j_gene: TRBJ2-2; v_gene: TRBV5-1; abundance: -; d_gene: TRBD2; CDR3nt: TGCGCCAGCAGCTTGAGCCTAGCGGGAAACACCGGGGAGCTGTTTTTT; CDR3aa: CASSLSLAGNTGELFF
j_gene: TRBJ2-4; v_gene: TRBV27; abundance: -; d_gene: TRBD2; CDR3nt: TGTGCCAGCAGTTTAGGGGCGGGAGGGGCCAAAAACATTCAGTACTTC; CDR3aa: CASSLGAGGAKNIQYF
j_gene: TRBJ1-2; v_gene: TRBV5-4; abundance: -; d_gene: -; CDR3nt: TGTGCCAGCAGCCAAACGGGAACCTACTATGGCTACACCTTC; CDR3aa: CASSQTGTYYGYTF
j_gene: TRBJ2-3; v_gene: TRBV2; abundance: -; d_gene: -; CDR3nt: TGTGCCAGCGGCGGTAGCGGCCGCACAGATACGCAGTATTTT; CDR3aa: CASGGSGRTDTQYF
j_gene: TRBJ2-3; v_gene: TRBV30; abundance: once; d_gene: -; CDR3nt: TGTGCCTGGACGTGGGGGCGAGGGGCTAGCACAGATACGCAGTATTTT; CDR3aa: CAWTWGRGASTDTQYF
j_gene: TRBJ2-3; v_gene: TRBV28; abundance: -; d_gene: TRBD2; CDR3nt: TGTGCCAGCAGTTTGGGGGAGGGGATTACGAATACGCAGTATTTT; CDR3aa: CASSLGEGITNTQYF
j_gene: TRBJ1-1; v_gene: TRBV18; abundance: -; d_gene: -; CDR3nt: TGTGCCAGCTCAGGGGACATCAACACTGAAGCTTTCTTT; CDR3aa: CASSGDINTEAFF
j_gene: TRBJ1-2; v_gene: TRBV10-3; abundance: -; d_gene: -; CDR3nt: TGTGCCACCCGGGGGGGACATTTAAACTATGGCTACACCTTC; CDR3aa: CATRGGHLNYGYTF
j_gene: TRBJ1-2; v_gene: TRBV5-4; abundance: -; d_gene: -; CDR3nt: TGTGCCAGCAGCCTGGATGCGGATTATGGCTACACCTTC; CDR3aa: CASSLDADYGYTF
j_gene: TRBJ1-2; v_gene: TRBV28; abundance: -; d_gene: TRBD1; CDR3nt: TGTGCCAGCAGCTGGCTGGACAGGGGGCTCTATGGCTACACCTTC; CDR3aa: CASSWLDRGLYGYTF
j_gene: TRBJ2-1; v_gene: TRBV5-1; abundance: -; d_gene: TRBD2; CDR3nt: TGCGCCAGCAAGACTAGCGGGAGTTTCTACAATGAGCAGTTCTTC; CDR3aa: CASKTSGSFYNEQFF
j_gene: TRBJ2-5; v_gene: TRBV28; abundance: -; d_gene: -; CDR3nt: TGTGCCAGCAGTTTGAACAGGGAACCCCAAGAGACCCAGTACTTC; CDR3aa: CASSLNREPQETQYF
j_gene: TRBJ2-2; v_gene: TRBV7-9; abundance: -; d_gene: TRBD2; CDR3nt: TGTGCCAGCAGCTTTGGACTAGCGGGAGCAGGAACCGGGGAGCTGTTTTTT; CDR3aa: CASSFGLAGAGTGELFF
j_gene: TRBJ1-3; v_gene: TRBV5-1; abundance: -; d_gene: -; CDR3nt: TGCGCCAGCAGCCCCACACAGGGCTCTGGAAACACCATATATTTT; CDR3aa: CASSPTQGSGNTIYF
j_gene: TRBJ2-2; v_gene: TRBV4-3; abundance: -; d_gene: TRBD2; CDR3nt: TGCGCCAGCAGCCTGGCGCTAGCGGGAGGGGACGGGGAGCTGTTTTTT; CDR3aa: CASSLALAGGDGELFF